A selection of T cell receptor beta chains follows, all from one sample in a study of shared clonotypes between healthy human individuals. Profiled with immunoSEQ multiplex PCR; TCRdb holds only in-frame clones, not every one. In the table there are about 110,000 clones, around 71% of which are singletons. The specimen sequenced was memory CD8+ T cells sorted from blood. These receptors all stem from a woman aged 25 to 39 in good health. Each CDR3 is given with its conserved first and last residue. D genes are given only for firm matches. Size tells how often a clone was seen (once, few, many) or the class of an expanded clone, and some rows leave it out.

CDR3 protein,CDR3 DNA,clone size,D gene,V gene,J gene
CASSPGYEQYF,TGTGCCAGCAGCCCCGGCTACGAGCAGTACTTC,-,-,TRBV7-9,TRBJ2-7
CASSEGGQGAPQPQHF,TGTGCCAGCAGTGAGGGCGGACAGGGGGCCCCTCAGCCCCAGCATTTT,-,TRBD1,TRBV25-1,TRBJ1-5
CASSGDGSNQPQHF,TGTGCCAGCAGTGGGGACGGTAGCAATCAGCCCCAGCATTTT,-,-,TRBV25-1,TRBJ1-5
CAISDHLSAPPVVAGSEQYF,TGTGCCATCAGTGATCATCTCTCGGCACCCCCGGTAGTAGCGGGAAGCGAGCAGTACTTC,once,TRBD2,TRBV10-3,TRBJ2-7
CASSFRGLVPPSYEQYF,TGTGCCAGCAGTTTCAGAGGGTTGGTCCCCCCCTCCTACGAGCAGTACTTC,-,-,TRBV27,TRBJ2-7
CASSRDVPYEQYF,TGTGCCAGCAGCCGGGACGTCCCCTACGAGCAGTACTTC,-,-,TRBV14,TRBJ2-7
CASSEYEAGGKEQFF,TGCGCCAGCAGTGAGTATGAGGCGGGAGGGAAGGAGCAGTTCTTC,-,TRBD2,TRBV10-1,TRBJ2-1
CANTDEFYEQYF,TGTGCCAATACGGACGAATTCTACGAGCAGTACTTC,-,-,TRBV28,TRBJ2-7
CASSWEVTGELFF,TGTGCCAGCAGCTGGGAGGTGACCGGGGAGCTGTTTTTT,-,-,TRBV11-2,TRBJ2-2
CASSSLSGTRSHEQFF,TGTGCCAGCAGTTCCTTATCCGGGACTAGGTCTCATGAGCAGTTCTTC,-,TRBD2,TRBV2,TRBJ2-1
CASSLTSEVSEQYF,TGTGCCAGCAGCCTGACTAGCGAAGTCTCCGAGCAGTACTTC,-,TRBD2,TRBV5-4,TRBJ2-7
CASSVAGGSTDTQYF,TGTGCCAGCAGCGTAGCTGGGGGCAGCACAGATACGCAGTATTTT,-,-,TRBV25-1,TRBJ2-3
CASSEWDRSTDTQYF,TGTGCCAGCAGTGAATGGGACAGAAGCACAGATACGCAGTATTTT,-,TRBD1,TRBV25-1,TRBJ2-3
CASSSPSREGGASYEQYF,TGTGCCAGCAGCAGCCCCTCCAGGGAGGGAGGAGCCTCCTACGAGCAGTACTTC,-,TRBD2,TRBV28,TRBJ2-7
CASIPGGAFF,TGTGCCAGCATCCCAGGGGGAGCTTTCTTT,-,TRBD1,TRBV28,TRBJ1-1
CASSLARTGDTYEQYF,TGTGCCAGCAGCCTCGCACGGACAGGGGACACCTACGAGCAGTACTTC,-,TRBD1,TRBV7-6,TRBJ2-7
CASSLDGTKPEKLFF,TGTGCCAGCAGTTTAGATGGGACCAAACCCGAAAAACTGTTTTTT,few,-,TRBV27,TRBJ1-4
CASSPRDIGLPQHF,TGTGCCAGCAGCCCCAGGGACATCGGCCTGCCCCAGCATTTT,-,-,TRBV5-5,TRBJ1-5
CASSLANQGNGYTF,TGTGCCAGCAGCTTGGCCAACCAGGGAAATGGCTACACCTTC,-,-,TRBV5-5,TRBJ1-2
CASSSHPTEQFF,TGTGCCAGCAGCTCCCACCCTACAGAGCAGTTCTTC,-,-,TRBV11-1,TRBJ2-1
CATSGVGANVLTF,TGCGCCACCTCAGGGGTAGGGGCCAACGTCCTGACTTTC,-,-,TRBV5-1,TRBJ2-6
CASSLVPGSYEQYF,TGTGCCAGCAGTTTAGTCCCAGGGAGCTACGAGCAGTACTTC,-,-,TRBV27,TRBJ2-7
CASSLDSYNEQFF,TGTGCCAGCAGTCTGGACTCCTACAATGAGCAGTTCTTC,-,-,TRBV6-5,TRBJ2-1
CARSLFNYEATTYEQYF,TGTGCCAGAAGCTTGTTCAACTATGAAGCAACTACGTACGAGCAGTACTTC,-,-,TRBV5-3,TRBJ2-7
CASSLGAGPETQYF,TGTGCCAGCAGCTTAGGTGCGGGCCCAGAGACCCAGTACTTC,-,-,TRBV7-9,TRBJ2-5
CASSFSDEQYF,TGTGCCAGCAGCTTTTCTGACGAGCAGTACTTC,-,-,TRBV7-9,TRBJ2-7
CASSGTGGRSPLHF,TGTGCCAGCAGTGGGACAGGGGGTCGCTCACCCCTCCACTTT,many,TRBD1,TRBV28,TRBJ1-6
CASRTAGGYNEQFF,TGCGCCAGCAGGACGGCGGGCGGGTACAATGAGCAGTTCTTC,-,-,TRBV5-1,TRBJ2-1
CASSLVMGGEGYTF,TGCGCCAGCAGCTTGGTCATGGGGGGAGAAGGCTACACCTTC,-,-,TRBV5-1,TRBJ1-2
CASRLGWQGGGYTF,TGTGCCAGTAGACTCGGCTGGCAGGGAGGTGGCTACACCTTC,once,-,TRBV19,TRBJ1-2
CASSLAGGTYEQYF,TGTGCCAGCAGCTTGGCCGGGGGGACCTACGAGCAGTACTTC,-,TRBD2,TRBV5-4,TRBJ2-7
CASSEGSASAYNEQFF,TGTGCCAGCAGTGAAGGGAGTGCTAGCGCTTACAATGAGCAGTTCTTC,-,-,TRBV25-1,TRBJ2-1
CASRTTGGGYTF,TGTGCCAGCAGAACGACAGGAGGGGGCTACACCTTC,-,-,TRBV27,TRBJ1-2
CASSFSVGQPDNEQFF,TGTGCCAGCAGCTTCAGCGTGGGACAGCCTGACAATGAGCAGTTCTTC,once,TRBD1,TRBV11-2,TRBJ2-1
CASSQEIRGSYEQYF,TGTGCCAGCAGCCAAGAGATTCGGGGCTCCTACGAGCAGTACTTC,-,-,TRBV4-2,TRBJ2-7
CASSIPGGELFF,TGTGCCAGTAGTATTCCTGGCGGGGAGCTGTTTTTT,-,-,TRBV19,TRBJ2-2
CASSPGGRASGSYNEQFF,TGTGCCAGCAGCCCAGGCGGTAGGGCTAGCGGGAGCTACAATGAGCAGTTCTTC,-,TRBD2,TRBV11-2,TRBJ2-1
CASSLDGTINNYGYTF,TGCGCCAGCAGCTTGGACGGGACAATAAATAACTATGGCTACACCTTC,-,-,TRBV5-1,TRBJ1-2
CASSKTGTGALFQYF,TGCGCCAGCAGCAAAACCGGGACAGGGGCCCTTTTTCAGTACTTC,-,TRBD1,TRBV5-1,TRBJ2-5
CASSSNRGLWYEQYF,TGTGCCAGCAGTTCCAACAGGGGGCTGTGGTACGAGCAGTACTTC,few,TRBD1,TRBV27,TRBJ2-7
CASSLDHFGYTF,TGTGCCAGCAGCTTAGACCATTTCGGCTACACCTTC,-,-,TRBV11-1,TRBJ1-2